The 9 T cell receptor beta chains in this list originate from one sample, sequenced in a study of T cells in Graves' hyperthyroidism and ophthalmopathy. Amplification targeted TCR beta CDR3 regions from RNA transcripts. Primed by the HTBI set, a first-round RT-PCR was run on the TCR CDR3. TCRdb reprocessed the multiplex PCR reads with MiXCR, giving one entry per CDR3 protein. The data contain under 400,000 distinct CDR3 sequences, around 14% of them seen just once; the ten biggest clones take up about 30%. The sequenced material came from blood. These receptors were collected from a young woman with Graves' hyperthyroidism that later progressed to Graves' ophthalmopathy.

This clonotype occurred many times. This rearrangement joins TRBV18 to TRBJ2-7, with D possibly matching TRBD2 (5 bases). The CDR3 consists of 14 residues. V was pared by 4 bases and J by 0 bases, with 10 bases between. The germline V gene encodes CDR1 KGHSH and CDR2 LQKENI. This CDR3 reads CASSRFRDSYEQYF. As DNA, the CDR3 is TGTGCCAGCTCACGGTTTCGGGACTCCTACGAGCAGTACTTC. Full variable domain (remainder filled in from reference TRBV18 and TRBJ2-7): NAGVMQNPRHLVRRRGQEARLRCSPMKGHSHVYWYRQLPEEGLKFMVYLQKENIIDESGMPKERFSAEFPKEGPSILRIQQVVRGDSAAYFCASSRFRDSYEQYFGPGTRLTVT.

V is TRBV20-1 and J is TRBJ2-3; TRBD2 agrees at 7 bases. The CDR3 contains 17 residues. The V and J ends lost 4 bases and 0 bases, in that order; junction bases with no gene match: 13. The germline CDR1 and CDR2 sequences are DFQATT and SNEGSKA (reference sequence). CDR3 sequence reads: CSATAHVLSGSTDTQYF. The CDR3 region has the DNA TGCAGTGCTACCGCCCATGTTCTTAGCGGGAGCACAGATACGCAGTATTTT.

This clonotype was seen ten or more times. This chain joins TRBV20-1 and TRBJ2-3, with D unclear. Germline-derived CDR1 and CDR2 are DFQATT and SNEGSKA (reference sequence). Between the trimmed V and J ends, which lost 3 bases and 9 bases, there was a span of 16 bases. This CDR3 contains 13 residues. The CDR3 region has the DNA TGCAGTGCTAGTTTTCAACAGCCGGCGACGCAGTATTTT. Protein product: CSASFQQPATQYF.

The sample holds many counts of this clonotype. J is TRBJ2-7 and V is TRBV20-1; 16 bases align to TRBD2. The V and J ends lost 7 bases and 1 base, in that order; junction bases with no gene match: 7. Germline V gene data show CDR1 as DFQATT and CDR2 as SNEGSKA (reference sequence). This CDR3 is 16 amino acids long. CDR3: CSVPGLAGGRSYEQYF. CDR3 in DNA: TGCAGTGTCCCGGGACTAGCGGGAGGGCGGTCCTACGAGCAGTACTTC.

This clonotype occurred a few times. The chain links TRBV6-1 to TRBJ1-5, with D possibly being TRBD1 (6 bases). This CDR3 is 16 amino acids long. The germline V gene has CDR1 MNHNS and CDR2 SASEGT. Trimming cost V 4 bases and J 5 bases, with 18 bases left between them. The CDR3 coding sequence is TGTGCCAGCAGTGGCCCCGCAGGGGTTAGAGATCAGCCCCAGCATTTT. Translation: CASSGPAGVRDQPQHF.

This clonotype was seen ten or more times. This sequence joins TRBV11-2 and TRBJ2-7; no reliable D call. The CDR3 covers 12 residues. Germline V gene sequence: CDR1 SGHAT, CDR2 FQNNGV. V was shortened by 2 bases and J by 3 bases, with 5 bases between the two germline ends. CDR3 region: CASSLSDYEQYF. The CDR3 region has the DNA TGTGCCAGCAGCTTATCAGACTACGAGCAGTACTTC.

This clonotype was seen repeatedly, ten times or more. The genes are TRBV20-1 and TRBJ2-7; D may correspond to TRBD1 or TRBD2 (6 bases each). Per the germline V gene, CDR1 is DFQATT and CDR2 is SNEGSKA (reference sequence). This CDR3 is 14 amino acids long. Trimming left V 0 bases short and J 4 bases short, with 13 bases between. The CDR3 nucleotides are TGCAGTGCTAGAGATTACACAGGGAGGTACGAGCAGTACTTC. Protein product: CSARDYTGRYEQYF.

This clonotype was found a few times. This chain uses TRBV4-1 with TRBJ2-3, with D perhaps matching TRBD2 (6 bases). The CDR3 sequence is 16 residues long. V was cut by 2 bases and J by 0 bases, with 12 bases left in between. Germline V CDR1 and CDR2: MGHRA, YSYEKL. Here the CDR3 DNA reads TGCGCCAGCAGCCAACTCCTAGCGCCGAGCACAGATACGCAGTATTTT. Encoded protein: CASSQLLAPSTDTQYF.

This clonotype was counted many times. The chain recombines TRBV7-9 with TRBJ2-3, with TRBD1 identical over 10 bases. The CDR3 covers 19 residues. V lost 1 base to trimming and J lost 3 bases; unmatched junction nucleotides: 13. The V gene's germline CDR1 is SEHNR and CDR2 FQNEAQ (reference sequence). CDR3 sequence: CASSLVWRQGAYWTDTQYF. The CDR3 region has the DNA TGTGCCAGCAGCTTAGTCTGGAGACAGGGGGCGTACTGGACAGATACGCAGTATTTT.